This entry describes one T cell receptor (beta chain). No antigen is known for it. Here immunoSEQ multiplex PCR was the method, and the copy in TCRdb shows in-frame clones only, minus some. The sample holds 80,000 to 95,000 clones, about 92% seen once. This record comes from a study of graft-versus-host responses after intestinal transplantation. Study at large: Transplants given to recipients were multivisceral, liver-intestinal, or isolated intestinal. Tacrolimus plus steroids were given to all recipients for approximately 3 years, preceded by anti-thymocyte globulin induction.

The length of the CDR3 is 16 residues. V gave up 1 base and J gave up 4 bases, with 18 bases separating them. Germline values: CDR1 SGHTS, CDR2 YDEGEE. Findings and limits, study-wide: Circulating GvH clone levels at their peak were associated with HvG declines (early post-transplant). GvH clones turned up in recipient marrow; some had shown up first in ileum or blood.

This sequence joins TRBV5-8 and TRBJ2-7; D might be TRBD1 (6 bases). The sequence was collected from a human donor who received an intestinal transplant. This specimen was unstimulated CD8+ T cells sorted from spleen or lymph node cells, taken before intestinal transplant. This chain's CDR3 is CASSLTWGLSGYEQYF. The CDR3, as DNA: TGTGCCAGCAGCTTGACTTGGGGGCTCTCCGGGTACGAGCAGTACTTC.